This T cell receptor beta chain was found in a study of cytomegalovirus exposure and HLA in healthy donors. As for the study in general: The approximately 670 first-cohort repertoires and the approximately 130 validation repertoires shared the same platform, a later analysis reported. Findings of the study overall: In vitro experiments confirmed that three CMV-associated chains were specific for CMV antigens. Reportedly, cytomegalovirus status was diagnosed with high sensitivity and specificity. The study put 150 to 200 TCR beta chains on its list as cytomegalovirus-associated.

Clones were read by immunoSEQ multiplex PCR, and TCRdb kept only the in-frame ones, dropping some. The sample yields about 68,000 clones, approximately 96% seen once. A remark on this clone: The antigen remains undetermined.

V gave up 4 bases and J gave up 0 bases; unmatched junction bases: 4. This CDR3 has 17 amino acids. Germline V lookup: CDR1 SEHNR, CDR2 FQNEAQ (reference sequence). This TCR came from a man between 18 and 35 years old in good health and CMV-seronegative. The gene calls are TRBV7-9 and TRBJ2-3; 13 nucleotides match TRBD2. Sequencing was performed on PBMCs. CDR3 DNA sequence: TGTGCCAGCAGCTCCGCGGGACTAGCGGGGAGCACAGATACGCAGTATTTT. It translates to CASSSAGLAGSTDTQYF.